This passage covers 14 T cell receptor beta chains from one sample sequenced in a study of identical twins. TCRdb reprocessed the 5' RACE reads via MiXCR and lists one record per CDR3 protein. Here the sample spans approximately 500,000 distinct CDR3 sequences, 20% to 30% being singletons. These data are also associated with another study on T cells expressing NK-cell markers.

Material: CD4+ T cells sorted from blood. The receptors originated from a woman younger than 30 in good health.

There are a few counts of this clonotype. CDR3 sequence reads: CASSSTAPGSSYEQYF. The CDR3 DNA reads TGTGCCAGCAGCTCTACCGCGCCCGGGAGCTCCTACGAGCAGTACTTC. The chain uses TRBV7-9 and TRBJ2-7; the D gene is possibly TRBD2 (6 bases). V lost 4 bases and J lost 0, with 16 bases in between. CDR1 and CDR2 from the germline V gene are SEHNR and FQNEAQ (reference sequence). The CDR3 sequence is 16 residues long.

This clonotype was observed a handful of times. The chain joins TRBV7-8 to TRBJ2-7; 9 nucleotides line up with TRBD2. The CDR3 is 16 amino acids. Germline V lookup: CDR1 SGHVS, CDR2 FQNEAQ. After removal of 7 bases from V and 8 bases from J, the junction contained 18 bases not matched to a gene. CDR3 nucleotide sequence: TGTGCCAGCACCCAAAATTCCCGGGGACTAGCTTATCAGCAGTACTTC. Translating it yields CASTQNSRGLAYQQYF.

This chain uses TRBV6-1 with TRBJ1-4, with D possibly TRBD1 on 5 matching bases. This CDR3 is built from 18 residues. Trimming took 2 bases from V and 0 from J, leaving 16 bases between them. The V gene's germline CDR1 is MNHNS and CDR2 SASEGT. DNA of the CDR3: TGTGCCAGCAGTGAAATGCAGGGACCCAGTGCAACTAATGAAAAACTGTTTTTT. Translation: CASSEMQGPSATNEKLFF.

This clonotype was seen repeatedly, ten times or more. The rearrangement joins TRBV7-2 to TRBJ1-1; D is unresolved. Germline V CDR1 and CDR2: SGHTA, FQGNSA. Trimming cost V 5 bases and J 0 bases, with 7 bases left between them. The CDR3 is 13 amino acids. The CDR3 DNA follows: TGTGCCAGCAGCCGGGATCTGAACACTGAAGCTTTCTTT. Amino acids: CASSRDLNTEAFF. The full variable domain, completed using reference TRBV7-2 and TRBJ1-1, is GAGVSQSPSNKVTEKGKDVELRCDPISGHTALYWYRQSLGQGLEFLIYFQGNSAPDKSGLPSDRFSAERTGGSVSTLTIQRTQQEDSAVYLCASSRDLNTEAFFGQGTRLTVV.

This clonotype has just a few counts. V is TRBV2 and J is TRBJ1-2; no clear D gene. The CDR3 totals 11 residues. Germline values: CDR1 SNHLY, CDR2 FYNNEI. The CDR3 DNA follows: TGTGCTCCAGCAGCTAACTATGGCTACACCTTC. This translates into CAPAANYGYTF.

This sequence joins TRBV12-3 or TRBV12-4 and TRBJ2-1; 7 positions agree with TRBD2. V was clipped by 6 bases and J by 6 bases; unmatched bases: 8. The CDR3 totals 14 residues. In nucleotides, the CDR3 is TGTGCCAGCAGCCGTGGGCGGGAGAGCAATGAGCAGTTCTTC. As protein: CASSRGRESNEQFF.

The CDR3 DNA reads TGCAGTGCTAGAGGGGGGCCTTTGAACACTGAAGCTTTCTTT. This sequence encodes CSARGGPLNTEAFF. This chain links TRBV20-1 with TRBJ1-1; TRBD1 might be the D (6 bases). The CDR3 is made up of 14 amino acids. Trimming took off 1 base at V and 0 bases at J, with 9 bases between the two ends. The germline V gene has CDR1 DFQATT and CDR2 SNEGSKA (reference sequence).

This clonotype was seen a handful of times. The rearrangement links TRBV3-1 to TRBJ2-7; D is possibly TRBD2 (6 bases). Germline V gene data show CDR1 as LGHDT and CDR2 as YNNKEL (reference sequence). The CDR3 covers 14 residues. Trimming stripped 4 bases from V and 6 bases from J, with 16 bases between. In nucleotides, the CDR3 is TGTGCCAGCAGCCCCGGGGGAGGCCTCACCGAGCAGTACTTC. It specifies CASSPGGGLTEQYF.

This clonotype was observed a handful of times. This chain links TRBV3-1 with TRBJ1-4, with D unresolved. Germline CDR1 is LGHDT and CDR2 is YNNKEL (reference sequence). V was cut by 6 bases and J by 8 bases, with 16 bases left in between. The CDR3 consists of 14 residues. The DNA for the CDR3 is TGTGCCAGCAGTATGGACGGGTGGAGGGAAAAACTGTTTTTT. This encodes CASSMDGWREKLFF.

The sample holds a few counts of this clonotype. The V and J genes are TRBV2 and TRBJ1-6; no clear D. CDR3 size: 14 residues. The V end was cut by 4 bases, the J end by 8 bases, with 12 bases between. In germline, CDR1 is SNHLY, CDR2 FYNNEI. The DNA for the CDR3 is TGTGCCAGCAGTGGGCAGCACGGTGATTCACCCCTCCACTTT. This translates into CASSGQHGDSPLHF.

This clonotype has just a few counts. CDR3 residues: CASSFKKYRGLLEQFF. Written as DNA, the CDR3 is TGTGCCAGCAGCTTTAAGAAATACAGGGGGCTGCTTGAGCAGTTCTTC. The V call is TRBV5-5, the J call TRBJ2-1, with 9 bases aligning to TRBD1. The CDR3 consists of 16 residues. The V segment lost 2 bases and the J segment 9 bases; nucleotides outside the gene matches: 12. CDR1 and CDR2 (germline): SGHKS, YYEKEE (reference sequence).

This clonotype was observed a few times. This chain joins TRBV5-1 and TRBJ1-5, with D tentatively TRBD1 (6 bases). This CDR3 spans 13 amino acids. Germline CDR1 SGHRS, CDR2 YFSETQ. V shed 4 bases and J shed 7 bases, with 12 bases lying between them. In DNA, the CDR3 is TGCGCCAGCAGCGCAGAAGGGGGACAGCCCCAGCATTTT. This translates into CASSAEGGQPQHF.

V usage is TRBV10-3 and J usage is TRBJ1-2; maybe TRBD1 (6 bases). V was shortened by 4 bases and J by 7 bases, with 19 bases between the two germline ends. This CDR3 contains 15 residues. Germline CDR1 reads ENHRY; CDR2 reads SYGVKD. The CDR3 loop is CAISGRVRGHTGYTF. The CDR3 nucleotides read TGTGCCATCAGTGGAAGGGTCAGGGGCCATACTGGCTACACCTTC.

This clonotype was seen more than once but under ten times. This rearrangement joins TRBV14 to TRBJ1-2; D possibly corresponds to TRBD1 (5 bases). V lost 1 base and J 4 bases, leaving 13 bases between the germline ends. The CDR3 loop spans 15 amino acids. Germline V gives CDR1 SGHDN, CDR2 FVKESK. DNA for the CDR3: TGTGCCAGCAGCCAAGGCCAGGGAGGTAGCTATGGCTACACCTTC. Translation gives CASSQGQGGSYGYTF. Full variable domain (rest looked up from reference TRBV14 and TRBJ1-2): EAGVTQFPSHSVIEKGQTVTLRCDPISGHDNLYWYRRVMGKEIKFLLHFVKESKQDESGMPNNRFLAERTGGTYSTLKVQPAELEDSGVYFCASSQGQGGSYGYTFGSGTRLTVV.